The rows below give T cell receptor beta chains drawn from one sample of a study of T cell responses to AZD1222 COVID-19 vaccine. Method: immunoSEQ multiplex PCR; TCRdb's copy keeps in-frame clones and lacks some. The sample includes about 120,000 clones, roughly 86% of them seen just once. The sequenced sample was peripheral blood, obtained 28 days after the second AZD1222 dose. Receptors were obtained from an adult who received the AZD1222 COVID-19 vaccine. The CDR3 runs from the conserved cysteine through the conserved F or W. A D gene is named only where the DNA matches it firmly.

v_call: TRBV27; d_call: .; j_call: TRBJ2-2; cdr3_aa: CASSFTQTYTGELFF
v_call: TRBV19; d_call: TRBD2; j_call: TRBJ2-1; cdr3_aa: CASSIGWGGFNEQFF
v_call: TRBV6-1; d_call: .; j_call: TRBJ2-5; cdr3_aa: CASSERGLGETQYF
v_call: TRBV5-1; d_call: .; j_call: TRBJ1-5; cdr3_aa: CASSAGGDSNQPQHF
v_call: TRBV27; d_call: .; j_call: TRBJ2-7; cdr3_aa: CASSLSEQMEQYF
v_call: TRBV25-1; d_call: .; j_call: TRBJ2-1; cdr3_aa: CASSESRDSTYNEQFF
v_call: TRBV30; d_call: TRBD1; j_call: TRBJ2-6; cdr3_aa: CAWNRRDRSSGANVLTF
v_call: TRBV2; d_call: .; j_call: TRBJ1-5; cdr3_aa: CASSEMDAGRNQPQHF
v_call: TRBV19; d_call: .; j_call: TRBJ2-1; cdr3_aa: CASSMADVEQFF
v_call: TRBV5-1; d_call: TRBD1; j_call: TRBJ1-1; cdr3_aa: CASSTGQGFMNTEAFF
v_call: TRBV30; d_call: .; j_call: TRBJ1-3; cdr3_aa: CAWSTRNTIYF
v_call: TRBV18; d_call: .; j_call: TRBJ1-5; cdr3_aa: CASSPGTYLDQPQHF
v_call: TRBV30; d_call: TRBD1; j_call: TRBJ1-4; cdr3_aa: CASRTGSSDYEKLFF
v_call: TRBV7-6; d_call: .; j_call: TRBJ1-1; cdr3_aa: CASSLEGSGGPEAFF
v_call: TRBV19; d_call: .; j_call: TRBJ1-4; cdr3_aa: CASSADREKLFF
v_call: TRBV4-3; d_call: .; j_call: TRBJ2-7; cdr3_aa: CASSQDGSGAYEQYF
v_call: TRBV19; d_call: TRBD1; j_call: TRBJ1-5; cdr3_aa: CASSRTGREAGQPQHF
v_call: TRBV18; d_call: .; j_call: TRBJ1-4; cdr3_aa: CASSPGEQIYEKLFF
v_call: TRBV2; d_call: .; j_call: TRBJ1-1; cdr3_aa: CASSETQGLRGAFF
v_call: TRBV6-4; d_call: .; j_call: TRBJ1-2; cdr3_aa: CASTQDYGYTF
v_call: TRBV11-2; d_call: TRBD1; j_call: TRBJ1-5; cdr3_aa: CASRLRQGGDQQPQHF
v_call: TRBV15; d_call: TRBD1; j_call: TRBJ1-4; cdr3_aa: CATSRAFGQGGEKLFF
v_call: TRBV27; d_call: .; j_call: TRBJ1-1; cdr3_aa: CASSFRENTEAFF
v_call: TRBV7-3; d_call: .; j_call: TRBJ2-1; cdr3_aa: CASSLGPEGSDEQFF
v_call: TRBV20-1; d_call: .; j_call: TRBJ1-2; cdr3_aa: CSASGGWENNYGYTF
v_call: TRBV7-9; d_call: .; j_call: TRBJ2-1; cdr3_aa: CASSHSGTWNEQFF
v_call: TRBV9; d_call: .; j_call: TRBJ1-2; cdr3_aa: CASSGRVGDGYTF
v_call: TRBV7-9; d_call: TRBD2; j_call: TRBJ2-7; cdr3_aa: CASSLVGLAGPEQYF
v_call: TRBV5-4; d_call: TRBD2; j_call: TRBJ2-7; cdr3_aa: CASSLLAGAISYEQYF
v_call: TRBV29-1; d_call: .; j_call: TRBJ2-2; cdr3_aa: CSVVYTGELFF
v_call: TRBV27; d_call: .; j_call: TRBJ2-2; cdr3_aa: CASSLYRGGGELFF
v_call: TRBV16; d_call: .; j_call: TRBJ2-4; cdr3_aa: CASSQGPLGIQYF
v_call: TRBV12-3/TRBV12-4; d_call: .; j_call: TRBJ1-3; cdr3_aa: CASGRQAGNTIYF
v_call: TRBV23-1; d_call: TRBD1; j_call: TRBJ1-5; cdr3_aa: CASKYRDRGQQPQHF
v_call: TRBV9; d_call: .; j_call: TRBJ2-2; cdr3_aa: CASSVKGTLNTGELFF
v_call: TRBV6-5; d_call: .; j_call: TRBJ1-1; cdr3_aa: CASSYSIGGPNTEAFF
v_call: TRBV5-5; d_call: .; j_call: TRBJ2-5; cdr3_aa: CASSLGTNQETQYF
v_call: TRBV5-1; d_call: .; j_call: TRBJ2-7; cdr3_aa: CASSLERGYEQYF
v_call: TRBV12-5; d_call: .; j_call: TRBJ1-6; cdr3_aa: CASAPHVVSSYNSPLHF
v_call: TRBV11-3; d_call: .; j_call: TRBJ2-1; cdr3_aa: CASSFSGVLEESYNEQFF
v_call: TRBV5-1; d_call: .; j_call: TRBJ2-7; cdr3_aa: CASSLDRDRGYEQYF
v_call: TRBV6-5; d_call: .; j_call: TRBJ1-1; cdr3_aa: CASGKGFDTEAFF
v_call: TRBV28; d_call: .; j_call: TRBJ2-7; cdr3_aa: CASRSQGYEQYF
v_call: TRBV9; d_call: .; j_call: TRBJ1-2; cdr3_aa: CASSTGFSGYTF
v_call: TRBV7-2; d_call: TRBD1; j_call: TRBJ1-2; cdr3_aa: CASSLSPGQGASYYGYTF
v_call: TRBV10-3; d_call: TRBD2; j_call: TRBJ2-2; cdr3_aa: CAISLLAANTGELFF
v_call: TRBV7-2; d_call: TRBD2; j_call: TRBJ2-5; cdr3_aa: CASSPQRGGLETQYF
v_call: TRBV6-5; d_call: TRBD1; j_call: TRBJ1-6; cdr3_aa: CASIIGQGNSPLHF
v_call: TRBV4-3; d_call: .; j_call: TRBJ2-5; cdr3_aa: CASSQGRGAKTQYF
v_call: TRBV6-4; d_call: .; j_call: TRBJ2-1; cdr3_aa: CASSEDESYNEQFF
v_call: TRBV3-1/TRBV3-2; d_call: .; j_call: TRBJ2-1; cdr3_aa: CASSQDTGSYNEQFF
v_call: TRBV18; d_call: .; j_call: TRBJ1-3; cdr3_aa: CASSPRPGAGNTIYF
v_call: TRBV6-2/TRBV6-3; d_call: TRBD2; j_call: TRBJ2-2; cdr3_aa: CASSYWTSGGAVDTGELFF
v_call: TRBV2; d_call: .; j_call: TRBJ1-1; cdr3_aa: CASRASGSEAFF
v_call: TRBV5-1; d_call: .; j_call: TRBJ1-4; cdr3_aa: CASTQGTNEKLFF